The 21 T cell receptor beta chains presented below share a single source sample, sequenced in a study of identical twins. Using its own MiXCR run on the 5' RACE reads, TCRdb lists one record per CDR3 protein. The sample records around 450,000 distinct CDR3 sequences, 12% to 15% being singletons. These data also formed part of another study, on yellow fever vaccine responses in identical twins.

The sequencing sample was made of CD4+ T cells sorted from blood. The receptors shown here come from a woman aged 18-35 years in good health.

The genes are TRBV24-1 and TRBJ2-7, with a possible D match to TRBD1 (7 bases). Trimming removed 6 bases at V and 1 base at J, with 9 bases between. This CDR3 region has 13 residues. Germline CDR1 and CDR2: KGHDR and SFDVKD. Here the CDR3 reads CATSSGGSYEQYF. The DNA of the CDR3 is TGTGCCACCAGTTCAGGGGGGTCCTACGAGCAGTACTTC.

This clonotype has more than one count but fewer than ten. J is TRBJ2-7 and V is TRBV15; no definite D call. Trimming took 0 bases from V and 2 from J, leaving 11 bases between them. This CDR3 comprises 15 residues. Germline V gives CDR1 LNHNV, CDR2 YYDKDF (reference sequence). CDR3: CATSRDRIVAYEQYF. The CDR3 bases are TGTGCCACCAGCAGAGACCGGATCGTGGCCTACGAGCAGTACTTC.

The chain combines TRBV20-1 with TRBJ1-2, with D possibly matching TRBD1 (6 bases). Germline CDR1 is DFQATT and CDR2 is SNEGSKA (reference sequence). This CDR3 spans 14 amino acids. Trimming cost V 3 bases and J 0 bases, with 11 bases left between them. DNA for the CDR3: TGCAGTGCTAGGAGGGACACCTCTAACTATGGCTACACCTTC. Translating it yields CSARRDTSNYGYTF.

The rearrangement uses TRBV9 and TRBJ2-7, with TRBD1 identical over 10 bases. The J segment lost 3 bases and the V segment lost 2 bases, leaving 8 bases of the junction unmatched. Germline V gene data show CDR1 as SGDLS and CDR2 as YYNGEE. This CDR3 comprises 16 residues. The CDR3 sequence: CASSVSPGTGDYEQYF. The CDR3 DNA reads as TGTGCCAGCAGCGTGAGCCCCGGGACAGGGGACTACGAGCAGTACTTC.

This clonotype was observed many times. The chain uses TRBV28 and TRBJ2-2, with 7 bases lining up with TRBD1. The CDR3 runs 17 residues. V shed 6 bases, J shed 0 bases, and the junction held 10 bases outside the gene matches. The germline gives CDR1 MDHEN, CDR2 SYDVKM. This chain's CDR3 is CASSQDRVGANTGELFF. The CDR3 coding sequence is TGTGCCAGCAGCCAAGACAGGGTCGGTGCGAACACCGGGGAGCTGTTTTTT.

In DNA, the CDR3 is TGTGCCAGCAGCCAAGTTCTTCGGCCTCTGGATGAAAAACTGTTTTTT. Its translation: CASSQVLRPLDEKLFF. V gene TRBV3-1 combines with J gene TRBJ1-4; D call uncertain. Per germline, CDR1 LGHDT and CDR2 YNNKEL (reference sequence). The CDR3 runs 16 residues. Trimming took 1 base from V and 6 from J, leaving 15 bases between them.

V is TRBV7-2 and J is TRBJ2-1, with D unclear. Germline CDR1 SGHTA, CDR2 FQGNSA. The CDR3 spans 15 residues. Trimming cost V 3 bases and J 5 bases, with 14 bases left between them. CDR3 in DNA: TGTGCCAGCAGCTTTGGTTCGGCCAACGACAATGAGCAGTTCTTC. This encodes CASSFGSANDNEQFF.

This clonotype was seen a handful of times. The rearrangement links TRBV6-1 to TRBJ2-3; 11 bases are shared with TRBD2. The CDR3 runs to 16 residues. The trim removed 10 bases at V and 4 bases at J, leaving 13 bases unmatched. CDR1 is MNHNS, CDR2 SASEGT, per germline. Here the CDR3 reads CAKPQGLAGGPDTQYF. The CDR3 DNA sequence: TGTGCCAAACCCCAGGGGCTAGCGGGAGGCCCAGATACGCAGTATTTT.

The chain uses TRBV28 and TRBJ2-3; D is tentatively TRBD1 or TRBD2 (6 bases each). The CDR3 consists of 18 residues. CDR1 is MDHEN, CDR2 SYDVKM, per germline. Trimming pared 5 bases from V and 0 bases from J, leaving 21 bases between. In nucleotides, the CDR3 is TGTGCCAGCAGTGAAGGAGGGGGAACGGGAGTTAGCACAGATACGCAGTATTTT. Its protein product is CASSEGGGTGVSTDTQYF.

Only a few counts were recorded for this clonotype. This sequence joins TRBV9 and TRBJ2-3; possibly TRBD2 for D (6 bases). Trimming removed 3 bases from V and 12 bases from J, with 23 bases in between. The CDR3 consists of 15 residues. Germline CDR1 reads SGDLS; CDR2 reads YYNGEE. This chain's CDR3 is CASSATNERPLAQYF. The CDR3 DNA follows: TGTGCCAGCAGCGCAACAAACGAACGGCCACTAGCTCAGTATTTT.

This clonotype turned up a few times. V is TRBV5-6 and J is TRBJ1-5, with TRBD1 matching 7 bases. From germline, CDR1 is SGHDT and CDR2 YYEEEE. CDR3 length equals 16 residues. V shed 3 bases, J shed 3 bases, and the junction held 9 bases outside the gene matches. CDR3 protein: CASSSQRQGFNQPQHF. CDR3 bases: TGTGCCAGCAGCTCGCAACGACAGGGTTTCAATCAGCCCCAGCATTTT.

V usage is TRBV12-3 or TRBV12-4 and J usage is TRBJ1-1; the D gene is possibly TRBD1 (6 bases). V gave up 5 bases and J gave up 3 bases, with 19 bases separating them. The CDR3 extends over 16 amino acids. The CDR3 DNA follows: TGTGCCAGCAGTGAAACACAGGGTTGGATCCACACTGAAGCTTTCTTT. It specifies CASSETQGWIHTEAFF.

The rearrangement uses TRBV5-1 and TRBJ2-1; D unclear. The V end lost 0 bases, the J end lost 4 bases, and 5 bases lay between the germline ends. The CDR3 extends over 13 amino acids. Germline V lookup: CDR1 SGHRS, CDR2 YFSETQ. The CDR3 loop is CASSLGKYNEQFF. In nucleotides, the CDR3 is TGCGCCAGCAGCTTGGGGAAGTACAATGAGCAGTTCTTC.

V and J are TRBV20-1 and TRBJ2-3; D is unresolved. V was clipped by 6 bases and J by 0 bases, with 13 bases between them. Germline V gene lookup returns CDR1 DFQATT and CDR2 SNEGSKA (reference sequence). The CDR3 runs 14 residues. The DNA of the CDR3 is TGCAGTGCCAAACCCCGTGCCAGCACAGATACGCAGTATTTT. It codes for CSAKPRASTDTQYF.

There are a few counts of this clonotype. V usage is TRBV20-1 and J usage is TRBJ2-7, with 9 bases matching TRBD2. CDR3 length: 15 residues. The ends lost 3 bases at V and 3 bases at J; junction bases unmatched: 9. The germline V gene encodes CDR1 DFQATT and CDR2 SNEGSKA (reference sequence). Here the CDR3 reads CSARTLAGRDYEQYF. CDR3 DNA: TGCAGTGCTAGGACCCTAGCGGGAAGAGACTACGAGCAGTACTTC.

V and J are TRBV6-2 or TRBV6-3 and TRBJ2-2; D is ambiguous. The CDR3 is 15 amino acids. Per germline, CDR1 MNHEY and CDR2 SVGEGT. V was clipped by 0 bases and J by 6 bases, with 11 bases between them. CDR3 nucleotide sequence: TGTGCCAGCAGTTACTCGAGAGTTCGGGCCGGGGAGCTGTTTTTT. This sequence encodes CASSYSRVRAGELFF.

V gene TRBV11-2 combines with J gene TRBJ2-6, with D uncertain. V was shortened by 4 bases and J by 2 bases, with 9 bases between the two germline ends. Per the germline V gene, CDR1 is SGHAT and CDR2 is FQNNGV. There are 15 residues in the CDR3. The CDR3: CASSSLWTGANVLTF. The CDR3 nucleotides are TGTGCCAGCAGCTCACTATGGACTGGGGCCAACGTCCTGACTTTC.

This clonotype was observed a few times. The genes are TRBV28 and TRBJ2-7; 8 nucleotides align to TRBD2. With 4 bases clipped from V and 6 bases from J, the junction kept 11 bases outside the gene matches. CDR3 length: 15 residues. Germline loops: CDR1 MDHEN, CDR2 SYDVKM. CDR3 nucleotides: TGTGCCAGCAGTTCCCAGCGGGGGCCGTCTGGCGAGCAGTACTTC. This encodes CASSSQRGPSGEQYF.

The V gene is TRBV2, the J gene TRBJ2-3; the D gene is possibly TRBD2 (5 bases). Germline V gene sequence: CDR1 SNHLY, CDR2 FYNNEI. Deletions cut 11 bases from V and 3 bases from J, with 15 bases between. The CDR3 totals 13 residues. CDR3 DNA: TGTGCCGGACTCACAGCTGGGACAGATACGCAGTATTTT. It yields the protein CAGLTAGTDTQYF.

This clonotype was found a few times. Relative to the germline gene, one junction end is altered; a read error may explain this. This chain connects TRBV7-7 to TRBJ2-5; the match to TRBD2 covers 8 bases. Per germline, CDR1 SSHAT and CDR2 FNYEAQ (reference sequence). This CDR3 is built from 14 residues. This chain's CDR3 is CASSFAGGQETQYF. The CDR3 DNA sequence: TGTGCTAGCAGCTTTGCGGGGGGCCAAGAGACCCAGTACTTC.

This clonotype was detected only a few times. V usage is TRBV6-2 or TRBV6-3 and J usage is TRBJ2-1; maybe TRBD1 (6 bases). With 6 bases removed from V and 0 bases from J, the gap between germline ends came to 12 bases. In germline, CDR1 is MNHEY, CDR2 SVGEGT. The CDR3 has 15 amino acids. DNA of the CDR3: TGTGCCAGCAGAATTAGGGGGAGCTCCTACAATGAGCAGTTCTTC. Encoded protein: CASRIRGSSYNEQFF.